This is a list of T cell receptor beta chains from one sample in a study of T cell responses to AZD1222 COVID-19 vaccine. Clones were read by immunoSEQ multiplex PCR, and TCRdb kept only the in-frame ones, dropping some. This sample has 70,000 to 90,000 clones; around 87% occur once, and the top ten carry roughly 18%. Material: peripheral blood, obtained 28 days after the second AZD1222 dose. The source of these receptors is an adult who received the AZD1222 COVID-19 vaccine. CDR3s include the opening cysteine and the closing phenylalanine or tryptophan. A D gene is named only where the DNA matches it firmly. Rows may omit the clone size; those that give it use once, few, many or a size class.

V: TRBV5-1; size: -; D: TRBD1; J: TRBJ2-1; CDR3: CASKGQESYNEQFF; DNA: TGCGCCAGCAAGGGACAGGAAAGTTACAATGAGCAGTTCTTC
V: TRBV7-2; size: -; D: -; J: TRBJ2-5; CDR3: CASVRGQLAGNQETQYF; DNA: TGTGCCAGCGTCAGGGGCCAATTAGCGGGTAACCAAGAGACCCAGTACTTC
V: TRBV6-5; size: -; D: -; J: TRBJ2-7; CDR3: CASREGPGTYEQYF; DNA: TGTGCCAGCAGGGAGGGACCGGGGACCTACGAGCAGTACTTC
V: TRBV7-2; size: -; D: -; J: TRBJ2-3; CDR3: CASSLELGRGADTQYF; DNA: TGTGCCAGCAGCTTAGAATTGGGGAGGGGGGCAGATACGCAGTATTTT
V: TRBV6-6; size: -; D: TRBD1; J: TRBJ2-7; CDR3: CASSYRSDRVYEQYF; DNA: TGTGCCAGCAGTTACAGATCCGACAGGGTTTACGAGCAGTACTTC
V: TRBV11-3; size: -; D: -; J: TRBJ1-1; CDR3: CASSSHGENTEAFF; DNA: TGTGCCAGCAGCTCCCACGGGGAGAACACTGAAGCTTTCTTT
V: TRBV5-1; size: -; D: TRBD2; J: TRBJ2-5; CDR3: CASSFRLAGGTETQYF; DNA: TGCGCCAGCAGCTTCCGACTAGCGGGGGGGACAGAGACCCAGTACTTC
V: TRBV29-1; size: -; D: -; J: TRBJ1-2; CDR3: CSVDSGGLYGYTF; DNA: TGCAGCGTTGATTCGGGGGGCCTCTATGGCTACACCTTC
V: TRBV21-1; size: few; D: -; J: TRBJ1-5; CDR3: CASSKSANQPQHF; DNA: TGTGCCAGCAGCAAGAGTGCGAATCAGCCCCAGCATTTT
V: TRBV9; size: -; D: -; J: TRBJ2-4; CDR3: CASSEGGQSNIQYF; DNA: TGTGCCAGCAGCGAGGGCGGACAGTCCAACATTCAGTACTTC
V: TRBV5-6; size: -; D: -; J: TRBJ2-7; CDR3: CASSRHSNGGYEQYF; DNA: TGTGCCAGCAGCAGACACAGCAATGGGGGCTACGAGCAGTACTTC
V: TRBV4-1; size: once; D: -; J: TRBJ2-1; CDR3: CASSQGFGGAYNEQFF; DNA: TGCGCCAGCAGCCAAGGTTTTGGGGGCGCCTACAATGAGCAGTTCTTC
V: TRBV12-5; size: -; D: TRBD2; J: TRBJ2-5; CDR3: CASGLAGAETQYF; DNA: TGTGCTAGTGGACTAGCGGGGGCAGAGACCCAGTACTTC
V: TRBV4-1; size: -; D: -; J: TRBJ1-6; CDR3: CASSQYISSSPLHF; DNA: TGCGCCAGCAGCCAATACATCTCTTCCTCACCCCTCCACTTT
V: TRBV28; size: -; D: -; J: TRBJ1-2; CDR3: CASSFGASYGYTF; DNA: TGTGCCAGCAGTTTTGGTGCCAGCTATGGCTACACCTTC
V: TRBV5-4; size: -; D: -; J: TRBJ1-1; CDR3: CASSPGRTGEAFF; DNA: TGTGCCAGCAGCCCCGGCCGGACCGGTGAGGCTTTCTTT
V: TRBV27; size: -; D: -; J: TRBJ2-1; CDR3: CASSLGLEQFF; DNA: TGTGCCAGCAGTTTAGGACTAGAGCAGTTCTTC
V: TRBV11-1; size: -; D: TRBD1; J: TRBJ2-2; CDR3: CASSFRDRGTGELFF; DNA: TGTGCCAGCAGCTTTAGAGACAGGGGTACCGGGGAGCTGTTTTTT
V: TRBV7-8; size: -; D: -; J: TRBJ2-7; CDR3: CASSFTSRQEQYF; DNA: TGTGCCAGCAGCTTCACAAGTCGACAAGAGCAGTACTTC
V: TRBV3-1/TRBV3-2; size: once; D: -; J: TRBJ2-1; CDR3: CASSQDVDRTGPYNEQFF; DNA: TGTGCCAGCAGCCAAGACGTGGATCGGACTGGACCATACAATGAGCAGTTCTTC
V: TRBV7-6; size: -; D: -; J: TRBJ1-2; CDR3: CASSLGGAQVDGYTF; DNA: TGTGCCAGCAGCTTAGGGGGGGCGCAGGTGGATGGCTACACCTTC
V: TRBV7-8; size: -; D: TRBD1; J: TRBJ1-1; CDR3: CASSPRLDRAVRPEAFF; DNA: TGTGCCAGCAGCCCGCGTTTGGACAGGGCGGTAAGGCCTGAAGCTTTCTTT
V: TRBV30; size: -; D: TRBD1; J: TRBJ2-3; CDR3: CAWGQGAIDTQYF; DNA: TGTGCCTGGGGACAGGGGGCCATAGATACGCAGTATTTT
V: TRBV12-3/TRBV12-4; size: -; D: TRBD2; J: TRBJ2-1; CDR3: CASTDGGNNEQFF; DNA: TGTGCCAGCACGGACGGGGGGAACAATGAGCAGTTCTTC
V: TRBV27; size: -; D: -; J: TRBJ1-2; CDR3: CASSLVGNYGYTF; DNA: TGTGCCAGCAGTTTGGTCGGGAACTATGGCTACACCTTC
V: TRBV7-2; size: -; D: -; J: TRBJ1-1; CDR3: CASSTHQNTEAFF; DNA: TGTGCCAGCAGCACACATCAAAACACTGAAGCTTTCTTT
V: TRBV7-2; size: -; D: -; J: TRBJ2-7; CDR3: CASSLGRGAAYEQYF; DNA: TGTGCCAGCAGCTTGGGACGCGGGGCGGCCTACGAGCAGTACTTC
V: TRBV2; size: once; D: -; J: TRBJ1-1; CDR3: CASSEKVEAFF; DNA: TGTGCCAGCAGTGAAAAAGTGGAAGCTTTCTTT
V: TRBV30; size: -; D: -; J: TRBJ2-5; CDR3: CAWSVQGGLSETQYF; DNA: TGTGCCTGGAGTGTACAGGGAGGATTGTCGGAGACCCAGTACTTC
V: TRBV27; size: few; D: -; J: TRBJ1-1; CDR3: CASSFTQNTEAFF; DNA: TGTGCCAGCAGTTTTACACAGAACACTGAAGCTTTCTTT
V: TRBV4-1; size: once; D: -; J: TRBJ1-5; CDR3: CASSQDWSRGEPQHF; DNA: TGCGCCAGCAGCCAAGACTGGAGCAGAGGGGAGCCCCAGCATTTT
V: TRBV19; size: -; D: TRBD2; J: TRBJ2-2; CDR3: CASSSGGTGELFF; DNA: TGTGCCAGTAGTAGCGGGGGGACCGGGGAGCTGTTTTTT
V: TRBV19; size: -; D: -; J: TRBJ2-2; CDR3: CASSIRGNGELFF; DNA: TGTGCCAGTAGTATTCGGGGGAATGGGGAGCTGTTTTTT
V: TRBV19; size: once; D: TRBD1; J: TRBJ1-3; CDR3: CASRTFGTGRNTIYF; DNA: TGTGCCAGTAGGACCTTCGGGACAGGGAGAAACACCATATATTTT
V: TRBV2; size: -; D: -; J: TRBJ1-2; CDR3: CASIELRRGSGYTF; DNA: TGTGCCAGCATCGAGCTCAGGAGGGGAAGTGGCTACACCTTC
V: TRBV28; size: -; D: -; J: TRBJ1-3; CDR3: CASSRDGGRGNTIYF; DNA: TGTGCCAGCAGTCGGGACGGGGGGCGAGGAAACACCATATATTTT
V: TRBV7-3; size: -; D: -; J: TRBJ2-2; CDR3: CASSLFPSSNTGELFF; DNA: TGTGCCAGCAGCTTATTCCCATCTTCTAACACCGGGGAGCTGTTTTTT
V: TRBV6-6; size: -; D: TRBD1; J: TRBJ1-2; CDR3: CASSGDRGLYGYTF; DNA: TGTGCCAGCAGCGGCGACAGGGGGCTCTATGGCTACACCTTC
V: TRBV6-5; size: few; D: -; J: TRBJ1-5; CDR3: CASIGRLGGDQPQHF; DNA: TGTGCCAGCATTGGACGGCTTGGCGGGGATCAGCCCCAGCATTTT
V: TRBV5-6; size: -; D: -; J: TRBJ1-1; CDR3: CASSFTGGTEAFF; DNA: TGTGCCAGCAGCTTTACGGGGGGCACTGAAGCTTTCTTT
V: TRBV10-3; size: -; D: -; J: TRBJ2-5; CDR3: CAIRSTNDQETQYF; DNA: TGTGCCATCAGATCGACGAATGACCAAGAGACCCAGTACTTC
V: TRBV6-4; size: -; D: TRBD1; J: TRBJ1-5; CDR3: CASSDRQGRRGNQPQHF; DNA: TGTGCCAGCAGTGACCGACAGGGGCGACGGGGCAATCAGCCCCAGCATTTT
V: TRBV4-1; size: once; D: -; J: TRBJ2-7; CDR3: CASSAEGGGYYEQYF; DNA: TGCGCCAGCAGCGCCGAGGGGGGCGGCTACTACGAGCAGTACTTC
V: TRBV7-3; size: -; D: -; J: TRBJ2-7; CDR3: CASSLRGGYEQYF; DNA: TGTGCCAGCAGCTTAAGAGGAGGCTACGAGCAGTACTTC
V: TRBV4-3; size: -; D: -; J: TRBJ2-1; CDR3: CASSQDFREAEQFF; DNA: TGCGCCAGCAGCCAAGACTTCAGGGAGGCTGAGCAGTTCTTC
V: TRBV6-2/TRBV6-3; size: -; D: -; J: TRBJ1-2; CDR3: CASSFRTASYGYTF; DNA: TGTGCCAGCAGTTTTCGGACGGCGTCTTATGGCTACACCTTC
V: TRBV3-1/TRBV3-2; size: -; D: TRBD2; J: TRBJ2-3; CDR3: CASSQDPASGSTDTQYF; DNA: TGTGCCAGCAGCCAAGATCCGGCTAGCGGGAGCACAGATACGCAGTATTTT
V: TRBV5-4; size: -; D: -; J: TRBJ2-2; CDR3: CASTWTVNTGELFF; DNA: TGTGCCAGCACCTGGACTGTTAACACCGGGGAGCTGTTTTTT
V: TRBV6-5; size: -; D: TRBD2; J: TRBJ2-3; CDR3: CASSGGAEADTQYF; DNA: TGTGCCAGCAGCGGGGGGGCCGAGGCAGATACGCAGTATTTT
V: TRBV6-1; size: -; D: -; J: TRBJ1-1; CDR3: CASSEQGFEREAFF; DNA: TGTGCCAGCAGTGAACAGGGTTTTGAGCGGGAAGCTTTCTTT
V: TRBV7-8; size: -; D: TRBD1; J: TRBJ1-2; CDR3: CASIPGTGDIPSYGYTF; DNA: TGTGCCAGCATCCCAGGGACAGGAGATATTCCTTCCTATGGCTACACCTTC
V: TRBV19; size: few; D: -; J: TRBJ1-2; CDR3: CASSIDRTVFGYTF; DNA: TGTGCCAGTAGTATAGATAGGACAGTTTTTGGCTACACCTTC
V: TRBV28; size: -; D: TRBD2; J: TRBJ2-7; CDR3: CASSTPGLGGYF; DNA: TGTGCCAGCAGTACACCGGGACTAGGAGGGTACTTC
V: TRBV9; size: -; D: -; J: TRBJ2-1; CDR3: CASSVGGGTYNEQFF; DNA: TGTGCCAGCAGCGTAGGCGGCGGAACCTACAATGAGCAGTTCTTC
V: TRBV10-3; size: -; D: TRBD1; J: TRBJ1-5; CDR3: CAMAPGTGNNQPQHF; DNA: TGTGCCATGGCCCCCGGGACAGGTAATAATCAGCCCCAGCATTTT
V: TRBV6-4; size: -; D: -; J: TRBJ2-7; CDR3: CASRLYHRREASYEQYF; DNA: TGTGCCAGCAGATTATACCACAGGCGAGAGGCCTCCTACGAGCAGTACTTC
V: TRBV6-5; size: -; D: TRBD1; J: TRBJ1-1; CDR3: CASSPAGQAPRNF; DNA: TGTGCCAGCAGCCCGGCGGGACAGGCACCCCGGAACTTT